What follows are 20 T cell receptor beta chains derived from one specimen sequenced in a study of somatic mutations in cytotoxic T cells in rheumatoid arthritis. TCRdb keeps only in-frame clones here, not all; method: immunoSEQ multiplex PCR. This table holds some 35,000 clones, about four fifths found once. The specimen was CD8+ T cells sorted from blood. The receptors come from a man between 35 and 55 years old in good health.

The chain has TRBV27 and TRBJ2-5, with D hard to call. Germline-derived CDR1 and CDR2 are MNHEY and SMNVEV (reference sequence). The length of the CDR3 is 14 residues. With 3 bases removed from V and 4 bases from J, the gap between germline ends came to 12 bases. CDR3 sequence: CASSFQKLGETQYF. The CDR3 DNA reads TGTGCCAGCAGTTTCCAGAAGTTGGGAGAGACCCAGTACTTC.

V is TRBV6-6 and J is TRBJ1-2; 10 nucleotides line up with TRBD1. The CDR3 totals 15 residues. V trimming: 2 bases; J trimming: 8 bases; junction bases outside the gene matches: 8. Per germline, CDR1 MNHNY and CDR2 SVGAGI (reference sequence). CDR3 loop: CASSYEGQGNNGYTF. CDR3 DNA: TGTGCCAGCAGTTACGAGGGACAGGGGAATAACGGCTACACCTTC.

The rearrangement joins TRBV28 to TRBJ1-1, with D perhaps TRBD1 (5 bases). This CDR3 spans 13 amino acids. V dropped 5 bases and J dropped 1 base, with 8 bases sitting between them. CDR1 and CDR2 from the germline V gene are MDHEN and SYDVKM. CDR3 in amino acids: CASSHTGNTEAFF. The CDR3, as DNA: TGTGCCAGCAGTCATACAGGGAACACTGAAGCTTTCTTT.

The genes are TRBV2 and TRBJ2-1; weak D call: TRBD1 (6 bases). There are 17 residues in the CDR3. Germline V CDR1 and CDR2: SNHLY, FYNNEI. Trimming took 7 bases from V and 0 from J, leaving 19 bases between them. CDR3 amino acids: CASTLLGGGGSYNEQFF. The CDR3 region has the DNA TGTGCCAGCACCCTACTTGGGGGCGGTGGCTCCTACAATGAGCAGTTCTTC.

The rearrangement joins TRBV6-1 to TRBJ1-1; no firm D call. The CDR3 extends over 13 amino acids. Germline loops: CDR1 MNHNS, CDR2 SASEGT. Between the trimmed V and J ends, which lost 1 base and 5 bases, there was a span of 8 bases. This CDR3 is CASSEDSITEAFF. The CDR3 DNA sequence: TGTGCCAGCAGTGAAGACAGCATTACTGAAGCTTTCTTT.

The V and J genes are TRBV10-1 and TRBJ1-1; TRBD1 might be the D (5 bases). From germline, CDR1 is WNHNN and CDR2 SYGVQD (reference sequence). The CDR3 loop spans 13 amino acids. Trimming took off 6 bases at V and 5 bases at J, with 13 bases between the two ends. The CDR3 DNA follows: TGCGCCAGCAGCACCCCTGAGGGGACTGAAGCTTTCTTT. It codes for CASSTPEGTEAFF.

The chain carries TRBV30 and TRBJ2-7; 9 positions match TRBD2. CDR3 length equals 13 residues. With 2 bases clipped from V and 4 bases from J, the junction kept 3 bases outside the gene matches. The V gene's germline CDR1 is GTSNPN and CDR2 SVGIG (reference sequence). CDR3 sequence (DNA): TGTGCCTGGAGTCTTAGCGGGAGATACGAGCAGTACTTC. It yields the protein CAWSLSGRYEQYF.

V gene TRBV9 combines with J gene TRBJ2-7; D is uncertain. The germline V and J ends were trimmed by 0 bases and 3 bases, with 16 bases remaining between them. CDR3 length: 16 amino acids. Germline CDR1 SGDLS, CDR2 YYNGEE. CDR3 in DNA: TGTGCCAGCAGCGTAGGCGATACCCCGAGTCTCTACGAGCAGTACTTC. It yields the protein CASSVGDTPSLYEQYF.

The chain recombines TRBV6-6 with TRBJ2-7; 9 bases are shared with TRBD2. Germline CDR1 is MNHNY and CDR2 is SVGAGI (reference sequence). V lost 0 bases and J lost 3; bases outside the gene matches: 3. The CDR3 loop spans 15 amino acids. Here the CDR3 DNA reads TGTGCCAGCAGTTACTCTGGTAGCGGGAGCTACGAGCAGTACTTC. Translated, it gives CASSYSGSGSYEQYF.

The chain employs TRBV19 and TRBJ2-1; no definite D call. Germline V gene lookup returns CDR1 LNHDA and CDR2 SQIVND (reference sequence). V dropped 5 bases and J dropped 4 bases, with 9 bases sitting between them. The CDR3 has 13 residues. CDR3 sequence: CASSVTAYNEQFF. DNA of the CDR3: TGTGCCAGTAGTGTCACGGCTTACAATGAGCAGTTCTTC.

This clone was observed a handful of times. V usage is TRBV19 and J usage is TRBJ1-4; no clear D gene. Germline V gene lookup returns CDR1 LNHDA and CDR2 SQIVND (reference sequence). Trimming left V 4 bases short and J 15 bases short, with 12 bases between. CDR3 length: 11 residues. The CDR3 loop is CASSTAQQVFF. The CDR3 DNA sequence: TGTGCCAGTAGTACAGCTCAGCAAGTGTTTTTT.

The rearrangement joins TRBV28 to TRBJ1-5, with D possibly being TRBD1 (6 bases). V dropped 6 bases and J dropped 6 bases, with 15 bases sitting between them. This CDR3 comprises 14 residues. CDR1 is MDHEN and CDR2 is SYDVKM in the germline V gene. DNA for the CDR3: TGTGCCAGCAGCTCCGGACAGATGGCTCAGCCCCAGCATTTT. Translation: CASSSGQMAQPQHF.

V usage is TRBV5-1 and J usage is TRBJ2-1; 11 bases agree with TRBD2. V lost 4 bases to trimming and J lost 5 bases; unmatched junction nucleotides: 5. Germline lookup yields CDR1 SGHRS and CDR2 YFSETQ. This CDR3 spans 15 amino acids. The CDR3 nucleotides read TGCGCCAGCAGCCCTGGACTAGCGGGTGACAATGAGCAGTTCTTC. Its translation: CASSPGLAGDNEQFF.

The sample holds a few counts of this clone. The chain is built from TRBV6-5 and TRBJ2-7, with D possibly being TRBD1 (6 bases). The CDR3 spans 13 residues. V dropped 2 bases and J dropped 5 bases, with 10 bases sitting between them. Germline V gene lookup returns CDR1 MNHEY and CDR2 SVGAGI. The CDR3, as DNA: TGTGCCAGCAGTTACAGGCAGGGGAACGAGCAGTACTTC. This sequence encodes CASSYRQGNEQYF.

CDR3 sequence (DNA): TGTGCCGGGGGACAATACACCGGGGAGCTGTTTTTT. This translates into CAGGQYTGELFF. This chain uses TRBV28 with TRBJ2-2, with D maybe TRBD1 (6 bases). Per germline, CDR1 MDHEN and CDR2 SYDVKM. V lost 11 bases to trimming and J lost 3 bases, with 10 bases between them. The CDR3 is 12 residues long.

CDR3 loop: CASSLTGYGYTF. CDR3 DNA sequence: TGTGCCAGCAGCTTGACAGGGTATGGCTACACCTTC. This chain joins TRBV5-5 and TRBJ1-2; possibly TRBD1 for D (6 bases). V was trimmed by 1 base and J by 5 bases, leaving 6 bases between them. The CDR3 sequence is 12 residues long. Looked up from germline, CDR1 is SGHKS and CDR2 is YYEKEE (reference sequence). Based on the CDR3 plus reference TRBV5-5 and TRBJ1-2, the full variable domain is DAGVTQSPTHLIKTRGQQVTLRCSPISGHKSVSWYQQVLGQGPQFIFQYYEKEERGRGNFPDRFSARQFPNYSSELNVNALLLGDSALYLCASSLTGYGYTFGSGTRLTVV.

The chain links TRBV7-9 to TRBJ2-1, with no clear D. V lost 2 bases and J lost 1, with 12 bases in between. The CDR3 covers 16 residues. Germline values: CDR1 SEHNR, CDR2 FQNEAQ (reference sequence). The CDR3 coding sequence is TGTGCCAGCAGCTTACCCTCCACCGGTTCCTACAATGAGCAGTTCTTC. Its translation is CASSLPSTGSYNEQFF.

A few counts support this clone. The identical CDR3 is also encoded by other nucleotide sequences in the sample. The chain recombines TRBV6-4 with TRBJ2-3; D is perhaps TRBD2 (5 bases). V dropped 0 bases and J dropped 3 bases, with 10 bases sitting between them. This CDR3 is 15 amino acids long. The germline CDR1 and CDR2 sequences are MRHNA and SNTAGT. CDR3 sequence (DNA): TGTGCCAGCAGTGACTCGACGGGATCGACAGATACGCAGTATTTT. Amino acid sequence: CASSDSTGSTDTQYF.

Only a few counts were recorded for this clone. The chain uses TRBV5-4 and TRBJ2-2; D might be TRBD2 (5 bases). V gave up 1 base and J gave up 6 bases, with 16 bases separating them. Germline-derived CDR1 and CDR2 are SGHNT and YYREEE (reference sequence). The CDR3 is 16 residues long. The CDR3: CASSLWARGLPGELFF. The CDR3 nucleotides are TGTGCCAGCAGCTTGTGGGCTAGAGGGTTACCCGGGGAGCTGTTTTTT.

This clone was picked up a small number of times. The chain uses TRBV27 and TRBJ1-5; D gene ambiguous. Germline CDR1 is MNHEY and CDR2 is SMNVEV (reference sequence). The CDR3 extends over 14 amino acids. With 2 bases removed from V and 9 bases from J, the gap between germline ends came to 14 bases. The CDR3 sequence: CASSLGQNRLPQHF. In DNA form, the CDR3 reads TGTGCCAGCAGTTTAGGGCAGAACAGATTGCCCCAGCATTTT.